The subject of this entry is one TCR beta chain. Specified time point: newly diagnosed GD, antithyroid drugs for less than 3 months. There was RNA extracted from PBMCs, and the TCR library was made from it. According to the study, TCR beta libraries were built with iRepertoire HTBI primers and CDR3-region Arm-PCR. TCRdb itself ran the multiplex PCR reads through MiXCR, one entry per CDR3 protein. This sample has about 500,000 distinct CDR3 sequences, with around 16% found just once. This sample is part of a study of regulatory T cells in long-lasting Graves disease. Looking at the study overall: For a period under 3 months, newly diagnosed Graves' patients had taken antithyroid drugs.

V was pared by 4 bases and J by 0 bases, with 12 bases between. This CDR3 is built from 15 residues. These data also formed part of another study, on T cells in Graves' hyperthyroidism and ophthalmopathy. That study adds: First-round RT-PCR of the TCR CDR3 relied on the HTBI primer set. Ophthalmopathy onset followed model prediction by a median approximately six months.

The chain employs TRBV12-3 or TRBV12-4 and TRBJ1-1, with D maybe TRBD1 (6 bases). Sequenced material: peripheral blood mononuclear cells (PBMCs), taken at new diagnosis, from a patient treated with antithyroid drugs. The TCR originated in a man aged 35-49 years with Graves disease. The CDR3: CASSSGGPMNTEAFF. Here the CDR3 DNA reads TGTGCCAGCAGTTCGGGGGGCCCCATGAACACTGAAGCTTTCTTT.